These 31 T cell receptor beta chains share one sample of origin, sequenced in a study of T cell responses to AZD1222 COVID-19 vaccine. Assay used: immunoSEQ multiplex PCR; TCRdb lists only in-frame clones, some missing. The sample records tens of thousands of clones, less than 95% being singletons. Sample: peripheral blood, taken 28 days after the second AZD1222 dose. The receptors were gathered from an adult who received the AZD1222 COVID-19 vaccine.

J is TRBJ2-7 and V is TRBV20-1; D remains unclear. The germline V gene encodes CDR1 DFQATT and CDR2 SNEGSKA (reference sequence). CDR3 length: 11 amino acids. With 4 bases removed from V and 0 bases from J, the gap between germline ends came to 4 bases. DNA for the CDR3: TGCAGTGCTATGAGCTCCTACGAGCAGTACTTC. This gives the protein CSAMSSYEQYF.

This clone was seen just once. V is TRBV4-2 and J is TRBJ2-7; a possible D gene is TRBD1 (5 bases). The CDR3 has 15 residues. Germline CDR1 LGHNA, CDR2 YNFKEQ. The V end was cut by 4 bases, the J end by 0 bases, with 13 bases between. In DNA, the CDR3 is TGTGCCAGCAGCCTCTTCCGACAGAGCTCCTACGAGCAGTACTTC. Protein product: CASSLFRQSSYEQYF.

The chain links TRBV12-2 to TRBJ2-4; TRBD2 is the table's D call, not checked against the DNA. TRBV12-2 is described as a pseudogene. The CDR3 loop spans 16 amino acids. The CDR3 protein is CAGPSGGADSKNIQYF. The CDR3 coding sequence is TGTGCAGGGCCTAGCGGGGGAGCAGATTCCAAAAACATTCAGTACTTC.

This chain uses TRBV28 with TRBJ1-3; TRBD1 might be the D (6 bases). V lost 0 bases, J lost 4 bases, and 16 bases lay in between. The CDR3 totals 17 residues. The germline CDR1 and CDR2 sequences are MDHEN and SYDVKM. The CDR3 sequence: CASSLWGHRKAGNTIYF. For the CDR3, the DNA is TGTGCCAGCAGTTTATGGGGACACCGAAAAGCCGGAAACACCATATATTTT.

This sequence joins TRBV2 and TRBJ1-5; perhaps TRBD1 as D (5 bases). Germline V CDR1 and CDR2: SNHLY, FYNNEI. The CDR3 extends over 14 amino acids. The V end lost 4 bases, the J end lost 4 bases, and 11 bases lay between the germline ends. As DNA, the CDR3 is TGTGCCAGCAGTGCGGGGCAGGATAATCAGCCCCAGCATTTT. Protein: CASSAGQDNQPQHF.

The chain couples TRBV28 to TRBJ1-2; weak D call: TRBD1 (5 bases). The CDR3 totals 12 residues. The germline CDR1 and CDR2 sequences are MDHEN and SYDVKM. With 3 bases removed from V and 4 bases from J, the gap between germline ends came to 6 bases. CDR3 sequence: CASSLGTYGYTF. The CDR3 nucleotides are TGTGCCAGCAGTTTGGGGACCTATGGCTACACCTTC.

CDR3 bases: TGTGCCAGCATAGTCGGGGCTTTGGACTATGGCTACACCTTC. Translated, it gives CASIVGALDYGYTF. This chain connects TRBV6-5 to TRBJ1-2, with a tentative D call TRBD1 (5 bases). V was clipped by 7 bases and J by 3 bases, with 15 bases between them. Per the germline V gene, CDR1 is MNHEY and CDR2 is SVGAGI. CDR3 length: 14 residues.

The chain uses TRBV6-2 or TRBV6-3 and TRBJ2-1, with 13 bases identical to TRBD2. The CDR3 length is 15 residues. CDR1 and CDR2 (germline): MNHEY, SVGEGT. J lost 6 bases, V lost 4 bases, and 3 bases had no gene match. CDR3 protein: CASSSWTSGSNEQFF. The CDR3 DNA sequence: TGTGCCAGCAGTTCTTGGACTAGCGGGAGCAATGAGCAGTTCTTC.

CDR3 amino acids: CASSLRTSGRLQETQYF. The CDR3 coding sequence is TGTGCCAGCAGCTTACGCACTAGCGGGAGGTTACAAGAGACCCAGTACTTC. The J gene is TRBJ2-5, the V gene TRBV11-2; 12 nucleotides agree with TRBD2. This CDR3 comprises 17 residues. With V trimmed by 2 bases and J by 2 bases, 6 bases remained unmatched. Germline values: CDR1 SGHAT, CDR2 FQNNGV. Full variable domain (missing parts from reference TRBV11-2 and TRBJ2-5): EAGVAQSPRYKIIEKRQSVAFWCNPISGHATLYWYQQILGQGPKLLIQFQNNGVVDDSQLPKDRFSAERLKGVDSTLKIQPAKLEDSAVYLCASSLRTSGRLQETQYFGPGTRLLVL.

This rearrangement joins TRBV6-1 to TRBJ1-4; 8 bases are a match to TRBD1. The CDR3 spans 15 residues. The trim removed 2 bases at V and 8 bases at J, leaving 7 bases unmatched. Per germline, CDR1 MNHNS and CDR2 SASEGT. CDR3 residues: CASSEQVAGGEKLFF. For the CDR3, the DNA is TGTGCCAGCAGTGAACAAGTTGCAGGGGGCGAAAAACTGTTTTTT.

The chain carries TRBV11-2 and TRBJ2-1, with 8 bases aligning to TRBD1. The CDR3 is made up of 15 amino acids. Looked up from germline, CDR1 is SGHAT and CDR2 is FQNNGV. The trim removed 1 base at V and 3 bases at J, leaving 2 bases unmatched. DNA of the CDR3: TGTGCCAGCAGCTTAGCGGGACAGGTCTACAATGAGCAGTTCTTC. Translated: CASSLAGQVYNEQFF.

The rearrangement uses TRBV6-1 and TRBJ1-2; possibly TRBD1 for D (5 bases). Germline-derived CDR1 and CDR2 are MNHNS and SASEGT. V lost 2 bases to trimming and J lost 4 bases, with 8 bases between them. The CDR3 runs 13 residues. The CDR3 here is CASSEQGAYGYTF. The CDR3 DNA follows: TGTGCCAGCAGTGAACAGGGCGCCTATGGCTACACCTTC.

This chain connects TRBV10-1 to TRBJ2-1; D not resolved. The length of the CDR3 is 13 residues. Germline CDR1 and CDR2: WNHNN and SYGVQD (reference sequence). V shed 3 bases and J shed 10 bases, with 13 bases lying between them. CDR3 nucleotide sequence: TGCGCCAGCAGTGACGGCCCCTTCAGGGAGCAGTTCTTC. Translating gives CASSDGPFREQFF.

This clone was counted once. V usage is TRBV28 and J usage is TRBJ2-1; D perhaps matches TRBD2 (5 bases). Germline V gene data show CDR1 as MDHEN and CDR2 as SYDVKM. The CDR3 runs to 15 residues. The ends were cut back, 3 bases at V and 2 bases at J, with 11 bases in the middle. Written as DNA, the CDR3 is TGTGCCAGCAGTTTGCGTGGGAGCACCTACAATGAGCAGTTCTTC. Its translation is CASSLRGSTYNEQFF.

The chain combines TRBV11-2 with TRBJ1-1, with TRBD1 matching over 7 bases. This CDR3 has 14 amino acids. Per germline, CDR1 SGHAT and CDR2 FQNNGV. V lost 3 bases and J lost 3; bases outside the gene matches: 4. The CDR3 loop reads CASSFFTGDTEAFF. For the CDR3, the DNA is TGTGCCAGCAGCTTTTTTACAGGGGACACTGAAGCTTTCTTT.

The V call is TRBV28, the J call TRBJ1-5; D possibly corresponds to TRBD1 (5 bases). V gave up 8 bases and J gave up 5 bases, with 10 bases separating them. The CDR3 totals 12 residues. Germline V gene lookup returns CDR1 MDHEN and CDR2 SYDVKM. CDR3 residues: CASGGVDQPQHF. The CDR3 DNA reads as TGTGCCAGCGGGGGAGTAGATCAGCCCCAGCATTTT.

The rearrangement links TRBV7-9 to TRBJ1-1; D is uncertain. Germline V gene data show CDR1 as SEHNR and CDR2 as FQNEAQ (reference sequence). Trimming stripped 5 bases from V and 3 bases from J, with 13 bases between. The CDR3 sequence is 14 residues long. The CDR3 DNA sequence: TGTGCCAGCAGCCCCCCAAACGAATACACTGAAGCTTTCTTT. Encoded protein: CASSPPNEYTEAFF.

This chain joins TRBV11-2 and TRBJ2-5, with 7 nucleotides matching TRBD2. V lost 1 base to trimming and J lost 5 bases; unmatched junction nucleotides: 7. The CDR3 runs 15 residues. The germline gives CDR1 SGHAT, CDR2 FQNNGV. CDR3 region: CASSLGGEGRETQYF. The CDR3 DNA sequence: TGTGCCAGCAGCTTAGGAGGGGAGGGCCGGGAGACCCAGTACTTC.

Regarding this clone: Compared with germline, one end of the junction differs, possibly owing to a read error. The chain employs TRBV7-7 and TRBJ2-3; no firm D call. This CDR3 has 14 residues. Germline CDR1 reads SSHAT; CDR2 reads FNYEAQ (reference sequence). As DNA, the CDR3 is TGTGCTAGCAGCTTAGGGCCAAGCACAGATACGCAGTATTTT. This translates into CASSLGPSTDTQYF.

CDR3 in DNA: TGTGCCAGCAGTGTTGCCCCGGGACAGGGGATTTACGAGCAGTACTTC. Encoded protein: CASSVAPGQGIYEQYF. J is TRBJ2-7 and V is TRBV6-1; 10 nucleotides agree with TRBD1. There are 16 residues in the CDR3. Trimming took 4 bases from V and 4 from J; bases not matched to a gene: 10. Germline values: CDR1 MNHNS, CDR2 SASEGT.

The gene calls are TRBV6-8 and TRBJ1-1; possibly TRBD1 for D (6 bases). Germline CDR1 MNHGY, CDR2 SAAAGT. Trimming removed 8 bases from V and 5 bases from J, with 18 bases in between. The CDR3 has 14 residues. DNA for the CDR3: TGTGCCAGCTTCCACCTAGGGGGGGGGACTGAAGCTTTCTTT. Its protein product is CASFHLGGGTEAFF.

The rearrangement links TRBV6-4 to TRBJ1-1, with a weak D call TRBD1 (6 bases). The germline V gene has CDR1 MRHNA and CDR2 SNTAGT. This CDR3 contains 13 residues. The V end lost 3 bases, the J end lost 10 bases, and 15 bases lay between the germline ends. The CDR3 DNA is TGTGCCAGCAGTGAGGCAGGGGCGACGGCAGCTTTCTTT. Its translation: CASSEAGATAAFF.

This chain uses TRBV2 with TRBJ2-1; D may be TRBD1 or TRBD2 (5 bases each). Trimming took 10 bases from V and 9 from J, leaving 19 bases between them. CDR3 length: 13 amino acids. Per the germline V gene, CDR1 is SNHLY and CDR2 is FYNNEI. The DNA for the CDR3 is TGTGCCACCCGGGGCCTCCTACAGGCTGAGCAGTTCTTC. Amino acids: CATRGLLQAEQFF.

The V gene is TRBV5-4, the J gene TRBJ2-7, with TRBD1 as a possible D gene (6 bases). Germline V gene data show CDR1 as SGHNT and CDR2 as YYREEE (reference sequence). Trimming cost V 2 bases and J 6 bases, with 9 bases left between them. The CDR3 length is 12 residues. CDR3 residues: CASSLEQGEQYF. In DNA form, the CDR3 reads TGTGCCAGCAGCTTAGAACAGGGCGAGCAGTACTTC.

The chain employs TRBV5-1 and TRBJ2-3; 11 nucleotides align to TRBD1. The V and J ends lost 0 bases and 5 bases, in that order; junction bases with no gene match: 5. Germline V lookup: CDR1 SGHRS, CDR2 YFSETQ. This CDR3 has 16 amino acids. CDR3 sequence: CASSLADRGREDTQYF. CDR3 sequence (DNA): TGCGCCAGCAGCTTGGCGGACAGGGGGCGTGAAGATACGCAGTATTTT.

This clone has only one observation. The rearrangement uses TRBV19 and TRBJ1-4; D is undetermined. V was clipped by 3 bases and J by 0 bases, with 5 bases between them. Germline V gives CDR1 LNHDA, CDR2 SQIVND (reference sequence). This CDR3 is 14 amino acids long. CDR3 DNA: TGTGCCAGTAGTATTGGGGCAACTAATGAAAAACTGTTTTTT. Protein product: CASSIGATNEKLFF.

The chain uses TRBV20-1 and TRBJ1-1, with a tentative D call TRBD1 (5 bases). V dropped 3 bases and J dropped 6 bases, with 11 bases sitting between them. CDR3 length equals 12 residues. The germline V gene has CDR1 DFQATT and CDR2 SNEGSKA (reference sequence). In DNA form, the CDR3 reads TGCAGTGCTAGTAGGGGAGGGCCTGAAGCTTTCTTT. Translating gives CSASRGGPEAFF.

The rearrangement joins TRBV7-9 to TRBJ1-5; 10 bases agree with TRBD1. The germline CDR1 and CDR2 sequences are SEHNR and FQNEAQ (reference sequence). V trimming: 5 bases; J trimming: 4 bases; junction bases outside the gene matches: 5. CDR3 size: 15 residues. The CDR3 spells CASSPGTGDNQPQHF. Written as DNA, the CDR3 is TGTGCCAGCAGCCCTGGGACAGGGGATAATCAGCCCCAGCATTTT.

The rearrangement links TRBV5-1 to TRBJ2-1, with TRBD2 matching over 9 bases. The germline CDR1 and CDR2 sequences are SGHRS and YFSETQ. The ends lost 1 base at V and 7 bases at J; junction bases unmatched: 12. The CDR3 is 17 residues long. CDR3 in amino acids: CASSLKLIAGAVNEQFF. CDR3 nucleotides: TGCGCCAGCAGCTTGAAATTAATAGCGGGAGCTGTGAATGAGCAGTTCTTC.

The J gene is TRBJ1-2, the V gene TRBV20-1; 7 nucleotides agree with TRBD1. Trimming at V came to 3 bases and at J to 6 bases, leaving 7 bases not matched to a gene. The CDR3 is 13 residues long. Germline V lookup: CDR1 DFQATT, CDR2 SNEGSKA (reference sequence). DNA for the CDR3: TGCAGTGCTAGTGGCAGGGGGGGGAATGGCTACACCTTC. Translated: CSASGRGGNGYTF.

Here the CDR3 reads CASSDSNAEGRGNYGYTF. The CDR3 DNA reads as TGTGCCAGCAGTGACTCGAATGCAGAGGGGCGCGGTAACTATGGCTACACCTTC. The V call is TRBV6-4, the J call TRBJ1-2, with a tentative D call TRBD1 (5 bases). The CDR3 runs to 18 residues. CDR1 and CDR2 (germline): MRHNA, SNTAGT. V dropped 0 bases and J dropped 1 base, with 18 bases sitting between them.